This is a list of T cell receptor beta chains from one sample in a study of shared clonotypes between healthy human individuals. The method was immunoSEQ multiplex PCR; TCRdb's version includes in-frame clones alone and lacks a portion of them. The table includes fewer than 700,000 clones, around three quarters detected once. The sample was PBMCs. The receptors come from a woman between 40 and 55 years old in good health. Some clones in this sample may be carry-over from other donors' samples. The CDR3 runs from the conserved cysteine through the conserved F or W. A D gene is named only where the DNA matches it firmly. The size field is filled for only some rows; it gives once, few, many or a size class.

V	D	size	J	CDR3	DNA
TRBV6-1	-	-	TRBJ2-7	CASSESSPGLSEQYF	TGTGCCAGCAGTGAAAGCTCGCCGGGATTGAGCGAGCAGTACTTC
TRBV10-3	TRBD1	-	TRBJ1-2	CATDRGGYGYTF	TGTGCCACGGACAGGGGTGGCTATGGCTACACCTTC
TRBV12-5	-	-	TRBJ2-5	CASGFGVWETQYF	TGTGCTAGTGGTTTTGGGGTATGGGAGACCCAGTACTTC
TRBV6-1	-	-	TRBJ2-7	CASSNREGYEQYF	TGTGCCAGCAGTAACAGGGAGGGCTACGAGCAGTACTTC
TRBV19	TRBD1	-	TRBJ1-2	CASWGQSFNYGYTF	TGTGCCAGCTGGGGACAGTCTTTTAACTATGGCTACACCTTC
TRBV29-1	-	-	TRBJ1-3	CSVGGGLSGNTIYF	TGCAGCGTTGGGGGGGGGCTCTCTGGAAACACCATATATTTT
TRBV30	-	once	TRBJ2-7	CAWSGGGRPTYEQYF	TGTGCCTGGAGTGGGGGTGGGAGACCAACCTACGAGCAGTACTTC
TRBV5-1	TRBD2	-	TRBJ2-1	CASSLAIAGGIDEQFF	TGCGCCAGCAGCTTGGCCATAGCGGGAGGAATCGATGAGCAGTTCTTC
TRBV29-1	-	many	TRBJ1-1	CSVDVTAIEAFF	TGCAGCGTTGATGTAACAGCAATTGAAGCTTTCTTT
TRBV28	-	-	TRBJ2-3	CASSLGGGTDTQYF	TGTGCCAGCAGTTTAGGGGGCGGCACAGATACGCAGTATTTT